What follows is one T cell receptor beta chain and its context. Per germline, CDR1 KGHSH and CDR2 LQKENI. The CDR3 covers 15 residues. V was clipped by 0 bases and J by 5 bases; unmatched bases: 5. The record originates from a study of blood T cell repertoires in COVID-19. Study context: COVID-19 samples, acute and convalescent, were from the United States, Italy and Spain. PBMCs, B-cell-depleted T cells, or T cells were the source of the cDNA or gDNA that made up the material.

The data were produced by immunoSEQ multiplex PCR, yet TCRdb's version contains in-frame clones alone and is incomplete. The table shows 75,000 to 95,000 clones, with approximately 87% occurring only once. The sequencing sample was made of peripheral blood. V gene TRBV18 combines with J gene TRBJ2-7, with TRBD2 matching 9 bases. This clonotype was sampled from a human donor in a cohort sampled during active COVID-19. Here the CDR3 reads CASSPPAGGPHEQYF. The DNA of the CDR3 is TGTGCCAGCTCACCACCGGCGGGAGGGCCACACGAGCAGTACTTC.